This entry lists 20 T cell receptor beta chains sequenced from one sample in a study of OX40 agonist ivuxolimab in advanced cancers. Generated by immunoSEQ multiplex PCR, the TCRdb table keeps only in-frame clones and is missing some. The profile shows 70,000 to 75,000 clones, around four fifths of them singletons. The sequencing here drew on CD4+ or CD8+ T cells sorted from blood, taken in a trial of the OX40 agonist ivuxolimab. The source of these receptors is an adult with an advanced solid tumor such as melanoma, head and neck, liver or kidney cancer.

As DNA, the CDR3 is TGTGCCAGCAGCTTCTCGAGCGGGCGGGCCGGGGAGCTGTTTTTT. Its protein is CASSFSSGRAGELFF. V gene TRBV7-3 combines with J gene TRBJ2-2; tentative D call: TRBD2 (6 bases). The length of the CDR3 is 15 residues. Trimming left V 3 bases short and J 6 bases short, with 14 bases between. The V gene's germline CDR1 is SGHTA and CDR2 FQGTGA.

J is TRBJ2-2 and V is TRBV28, with TRBD1 matching 8 bases. This CDR3 comprises 20 residues. From germline, CDR1 is MDHEN and CDR2 SYDVKM. Trimming removed 7 bases from V and 0 bases from J; junction bases left unmatched: 19. The CDR3 loop reads CASNPGPGTGLRANTGELFF. The CDR3 DNA reads as TGTGCCAGCAACCCTGGCCCCGGGACAGGCTTACGCGCGAACACCGGGGAGCTGTTTTTT.

V gene TRBV6-6 combines with J gene TRBJ1-2, with TRBD1 matching 7 bases. There are 14 residues in the CDR3. V was pared by 2 bases and J by 7 bases, with 7 bases of the junction left unmatched. CDR1 and CDR2 (germline): MNHNY, SVGAGI (reference sequence). The CDR3 sequence is CASSYPGTVGGYTF. The CDR3 nucleotides read TGTGCCAGCAGTTACCCCGGGACAGTAGGTGGCTACACCTTC.

CDR3 amino acids: CASSYRDRGYNEQFF. CDR3 DNA sequence: TGTGCCAGTAGTTACCGGGACAGGGGTTACAATGAGCAGTTCTTC. The J gene is TRBJ2-1, the V gene TRBV19; TRBD1 matches at 10 bases. The CDR3 extends over 15 amino acids. J gave up 4 bases and V 5 bases, and 5 bases lay outside the gene matches. Germline CDR1 is LNHDA and CDR2 is SQIVND (reference sequence).

This rearrangement joins TRBV4-3 to TRBJ1-2; D unclear. V was trimmed by 0 bases and J by 1 base, leaving 15 bases between them. The CDR3 is 17 residues long. Germline V gene data show CDR1 as LGHNA and CDR2 as YSLEER. The CDR3 sequence is CASSQDRGGSGNYGYTF. As DNA, the CDR3 is TGCGCCAGCAGCCAAGATCGGGGAGGGTCGGGTAACTATGGCTACACCTTC.

The chain employs TRBV7-2 and TRBJ2-3; TRBD2 is a possible D gene (5 bases). CDR3 size: 15 residues. V lost 0 bases and J lost 1, with 8 bases in between. Germline V lookup: CDR1 SGHTA, CDR2 FQGNSA. The CDR3 nucleotides read TGTGCCAGCAGCTTAGCGCGTAGCGGCACAGATACGCAGTATTTT. The encoded protein is CASSLARSGTDTQYF.

The chain joins TRBV28 to TRBJ1-5; the D is unclear. Trimming pared 8 bases from V and 2 bases from J, leaving 13 bases between. CDR3 size: 14 residues. Per the germline V gene, CDR1 is MDHEN and CDR2 is SYDVKM. CDR3 amino acids: CASSQDGGNQPQHF. In DNA, the CDR3 is TGTGCCAGCTCTCAGGATGGAGGCAATCAGCCCCAGCATTTT.

The chain links TRBV28 to TRBJ1-2; D is possibly TRBD1 (5 bases). The V gene's germline CDR1 is MDHEN and CDR2 SYDVKM. This CDR3 has 19 amino acids. Trimming shortened V by 6 bases and J by 3 bases, and 29 bases separated the two germline ends. CDR3 in DNA: TGTGCCAGCAGCCCGAATAGCGGGGCCAACATTGTGGGTTACTATGGCTACACCTTC. Protein product: CASSPNSGANIVGYYGYTF.

The chain is built from TRBV9 and TRBJ1-1, with D tentatively TRBD1 (5 bases). V was cut by 0 bases and J by 4 bases, with 7 bases left in between. This CDR3 region has 13 residues. Looked up from germline, CDR1 is SGDLS and CDR2 is YYNGEE. CDR3 bases: TGTGCCAGCAGCGTAGATAGGGGCACTGAAGCTTTCTTT. Protein product: CASSVDRGTEAFF.

J is TRBJ2-7 and V is TRBV12-2. TRBV12-2 is labeled a pseudogene. There are 18 residues in the CDR3. This CDR3 reads CASRLGGRCPRAQYEQYV. The CDR3 DNA sequence: TGTGCAAGTCGCTTAGGGGGGAGATGCCCCCGGGCACAGTACGAGCAGTACGTC.

This chain joins TRBV11-2 and TRBJ2-1; D possibly corresponds to TRBD2 (6 bases). Germline V lookup: CDR1 SGHAT, CDR2 FQNNGV. The CDR3 consists of 15 residues. The germline V and J ends were trimmed by 3 bases and 0 bases, with 9 bases remaining between them. The chain's CDR3 is CASSLSGSSYNEQFF. CDR3 bases: TGTGCCAGCAGCTTGTCCGGGAGCTCCTACAATGAGCAGTTCTTC. Filled out from reference TRBV11-2 and TRBJ2-1, the complete variable domain reads EAGVAQSPRYKIIEKRQSVAFWCNPISGHATLYWYQQILGQGPKLLIQFQNNGVVDDSQLPKDRFSAERLKGVDSTLKIQPAKLEDSAVYLCASSLSGSSYNEQFFGPGTRLTVL.

The rearrangement joins TRBV18 to TRBJ1-3; possibly TRBD1 for D (5 bases). Trimming took 3 bases from V and 4 from J, leaving 13 bases between them. Germline V gene lookup returns CDR1 KGHSH and CDR2 LQKENI. The CDR3 contains 15 residues. The CDR3 sequence is CASSPEQDTGNTIYF. In DNA form, the CDR3 reads TGTGCCAGCTCACCCGAACAGGATACCGGAAACACCATATATTTT.

The V gene is TRBV5-6, the J gene TRBJ1-1, with D unresolved. This CDR3 region has 12 residues. V was shortened by 0 bases and J by 8 bases, with 8 bases between the two germline ends. In germline, CDR1 is SGHDT, CDR2 YYEEEE. The CDR3 region is CASSLGSSEAFF. The CDR3 DNA sequence: TGTGCCAGCAGCTTGGGGTCTTCGGAAGCTTTCTTT.

The V gene is TRBV7-9, the J gene TRBJ2-6, with D perhaps TRBD2 (5 bases). This CDR3 region has 17 residues. CDR1 is SEHNR and CDR2 is FQNEAQ in the germline V gene (reference sequence). Trimming shortened V by 2 bases and J by 2 bases, and 13 bases separated the two germline ends. The CDR3 coding sequence is TGTGCCAGCAGCTTACAGGCGGGCTCCACTGGGGCCAACGTCCTGACTTTC. Residues: CASSLQAGSTGANVLTF.

CDR3 in DNA: TGTGCCAGTAGCAGGACAGGGGATCACACCTTC. Protein sequence: CASSRTGDHTF. This sequence joins TRBV19 and TRBJ1-2; TRBD1 agrees at 9 bases. The trim removed 6 bases at V and 12 bases at J, leaving 5 bases unmatched. CDR3 length: 11 amino acids. Germline CDR1 reads LNHDA; CDR2 reads SQIVND (reference sequence).

CDR3 region: CASSQATSGSSSRADTQYF. As DNA, the CDR3 is TGCGCCAGCAGCCAAGCCACTAGCGGGAGTTCCTCGAGGGCAGATACGCAGTATTTT. This chain joins TRBV4-1 and TRBJ2-3; 11 nucleotides agree with TRBD2. Germline V CDR1 and CDR2: MGHRA, YSYEKL. The V segment lost 1 base and the J segment 4 bases; nucleotides outside the gene matches: 13. The CDR3 spans 19 residues.

The V call is TRBV7-6, the J call TRBJ2-7; TRBD1 matches at 9 bases. The CDR3 is 14 residues long. The junction had 7 bases not matched to a gene; V was cut back by 4 bases and J by 6 bases. Germline V lookup: CDR1 SGHVS, CDR2 FNYEAQ. Here the CDR3 reads CASSSTGTGSEQYF. The CDR3 region has the DNA TGTGCCAGCAGCTCCACCGGGACAGGGTCCGAGCAGTACTTC.

This chain's CDR3 is CASSFGALSTEAFF. CDR3 sequence (DNA): TGTGCCAGCAGTTTCGGGGCGCTTAGCACTGAAGCTTTCTTT. V usage is TRBV28 and J usage is TRBJ1-1, with a weak D call TRBD1 (5 bases). V lost 3 bases, J lost 4 bases, and 12 bases lay in between. CDR1 MDHEN and CDR2 SYDVKM come from the germline V gene. This CDR3 has 14 residues.

The genes are TRBV14 and TRBJ2-5; TRBD2 agrees at 14 bases. Germline CDR1 SGHDN, CDR2 FVKESK. The ends lost 1 base at V and 4 bases at J; junction bases unmatched: 2. The CDR3 runs to 16 residues. The CDR3 region is CASSQATSGGAETQYF. The CDR3 nucleotides read TGTGCCAGCAGCCAAGCGACTAGCGGGGGGGCAGAGACCCAGTACTTC.

J is TRBJ1-1 and V is TRBV10-3; a weak D match, TRBD1 (5 bases). The V and J ends lost 0 bases and 6 bases respectively, with 14 bases between them. This CDR3 is 15 amino acids long. Germline V gene lookup returns CDR1 ENHRY and CDR2 SYGVKD. The CDR3, as DNA: TGTGCCATCAGTGAGTCCAACAGGACTGGCCCTGAAGCTTTCTTT. The encoded protein is CAISESNRTGPEAFF.